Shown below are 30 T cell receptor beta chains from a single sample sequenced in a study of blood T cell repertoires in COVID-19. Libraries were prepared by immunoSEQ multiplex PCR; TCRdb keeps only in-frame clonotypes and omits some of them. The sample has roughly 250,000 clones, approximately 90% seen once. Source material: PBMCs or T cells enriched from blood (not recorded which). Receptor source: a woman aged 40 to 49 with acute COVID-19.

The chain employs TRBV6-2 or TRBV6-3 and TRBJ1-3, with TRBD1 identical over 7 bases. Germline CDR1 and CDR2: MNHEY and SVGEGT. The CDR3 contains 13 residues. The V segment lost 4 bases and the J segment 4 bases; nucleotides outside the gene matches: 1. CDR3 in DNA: TGTGCCAGCAGTTGGACAGGCGGAAACACCATATATTTT. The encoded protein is CASSWTGGNTIYF.

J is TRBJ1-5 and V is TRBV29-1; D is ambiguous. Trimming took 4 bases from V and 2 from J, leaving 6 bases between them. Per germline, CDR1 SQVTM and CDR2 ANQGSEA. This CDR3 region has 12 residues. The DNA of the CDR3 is TGCAGCGTTGTTCAGGGCAATCAGCCCCAGCATTTT. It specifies CSVVQGNQPQHF.

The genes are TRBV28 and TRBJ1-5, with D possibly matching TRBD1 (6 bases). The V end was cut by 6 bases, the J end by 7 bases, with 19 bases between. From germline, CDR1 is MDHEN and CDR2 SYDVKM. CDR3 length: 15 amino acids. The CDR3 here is CASSQFQGIGQPQHF. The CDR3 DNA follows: TGTGCCAGCAGCCAATTCCAGGGGATCGGCCAGCCCCAGCATTTT.

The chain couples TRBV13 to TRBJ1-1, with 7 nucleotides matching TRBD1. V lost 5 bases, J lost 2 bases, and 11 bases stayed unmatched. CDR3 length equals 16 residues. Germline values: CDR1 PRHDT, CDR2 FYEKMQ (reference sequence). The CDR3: CASSPQTGSLNTEAFF. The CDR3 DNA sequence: TGTGCCAGCAGCCCTCAGACAGGGTCATTAAACACTGAAGCTTTCTTT.

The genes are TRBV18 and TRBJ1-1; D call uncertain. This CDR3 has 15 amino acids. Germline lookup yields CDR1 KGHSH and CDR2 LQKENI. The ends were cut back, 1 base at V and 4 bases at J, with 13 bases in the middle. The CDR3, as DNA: TGTGCCAGCTCACCACTAAGCGGTTATATCACTGAAGCTTTCTTT. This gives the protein CASSPLSGYITEAFF. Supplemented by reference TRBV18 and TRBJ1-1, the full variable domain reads NAGVMQNPRHLVRRRGQEARLRCSPMKGHSHVYWYRQLPEEGLKFMVYLQKENIIDESGMPKERFSAEFPKEGPSILRIQQVVRGDSAAYFCASSPLSGYITEAFFGQGTRLTVV.

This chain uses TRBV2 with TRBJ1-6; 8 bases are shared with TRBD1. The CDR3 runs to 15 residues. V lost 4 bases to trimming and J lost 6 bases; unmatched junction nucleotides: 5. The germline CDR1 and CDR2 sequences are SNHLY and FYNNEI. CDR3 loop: CASSVRQGFNSPLHF. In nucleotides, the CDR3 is TGTGCCAGCAGTGTGCGACAGGGGTTTAATTCACCCCTCCACTTT.

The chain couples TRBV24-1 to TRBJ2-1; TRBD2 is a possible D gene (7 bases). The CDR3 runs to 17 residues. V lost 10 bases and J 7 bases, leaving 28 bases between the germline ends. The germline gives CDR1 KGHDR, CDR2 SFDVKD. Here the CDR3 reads CATHPGGRHREGNEQFF. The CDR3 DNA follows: TGTGCCACGCATCCCGGGGGGCGACACAGGGAAGGGAATGAGCAGTTCTTC.

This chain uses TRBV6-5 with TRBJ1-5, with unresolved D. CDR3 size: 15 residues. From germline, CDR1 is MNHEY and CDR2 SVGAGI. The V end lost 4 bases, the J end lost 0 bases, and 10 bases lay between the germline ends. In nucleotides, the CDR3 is TGTGCCAGCAGTTCTTTGCGGGATAGCAATCAGCCCCAGCATTTT. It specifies CASSSLRDSNQPQHF.

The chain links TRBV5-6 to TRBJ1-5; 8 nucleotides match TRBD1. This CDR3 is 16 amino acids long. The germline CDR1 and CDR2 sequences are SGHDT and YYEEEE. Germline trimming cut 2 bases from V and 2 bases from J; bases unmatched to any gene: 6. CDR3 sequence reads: CASSFLQGAGNQPQHF. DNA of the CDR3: TGTGCCAGCAGCTTCCTTCAGGGGGCTGGCAATCAGCCCCAGCATTTT.

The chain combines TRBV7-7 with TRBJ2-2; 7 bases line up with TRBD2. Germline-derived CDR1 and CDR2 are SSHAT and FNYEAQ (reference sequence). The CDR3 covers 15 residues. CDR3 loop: CASATASGNTGELFF. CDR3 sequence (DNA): TGTGCTAGCGCCACAGCTAGCGGGAACACCGGGGAGCTGTTTTTT.

CDR3 in amino acids: CATTGGRGLLSEQYF. The DNA of the CDR3 is TGTGCCACCACAGGCGGGAGGGGTCTATTATCCGAGCAGTACTTC. The chain has TRBV19 and TRBJ2-7, with TRBD2 identical over 9 bases. Germline V gene lookup returns CDR1 LNHDA and CDR2 SQIVND (reference sequence). J was trimmed by 6 bases and V by 10 bases; bases with no gene match: 16. The CDR3 covers 15 residues.

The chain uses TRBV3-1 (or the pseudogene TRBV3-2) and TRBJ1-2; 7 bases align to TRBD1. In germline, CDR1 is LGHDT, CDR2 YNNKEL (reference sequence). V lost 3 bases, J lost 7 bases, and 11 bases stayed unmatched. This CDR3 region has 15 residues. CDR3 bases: TGTGCCAGCAGCCATACGACAGGGCGAACATTTGGCTACACCTTC. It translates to CASSHTTGRTFGYTF.

CDR3 residues: CASSQLSSQETQYF. The CDR3 DNA is TGTGCCAGCAGCCAACTTAGCAGCCAAGAGACCCAGTACTTC. The chain recombines TRBV3-1 (or the pseudogene TRBV3-2) with TRBJ2-5; unclear D gene. Trimming shortened V by 2 bases and J by 1 base, and 8 bases separated the two germline ends. Germline lookup yields CDR1 LGHDT and CDR2 YNNKEL (reference sequence). The CDR3 sequence is 14 residues long.

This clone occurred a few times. CDR3 coding DNA: TGTGCCAGCAGCAAAGGACAGGCTACCGGGGAGCTGTTTTTT. Translated: CASSKGQATGELFF. This chain uses TRBV7-3 with TRBJ2-2; 7 positions match TRBD1. The CDR3 spans 14 residues. V lost 5 bases and J lost 5; bases outside the gene matches: 5. The germline gives CDR1 SGHTA, CDR2 FQGTGA. Complete variable domain (other parts from reference TRBV7-3 and TRBJ2-2): GAGVSQTPSNKVTEKGKYVELRCDPISGHTALYWYRQSLGQGPEFLIYFQGTGAADDSGLPNDRFFAVRPEGSVSTLKIQRTERGDSAVYLCASSKGQATGELFFGEGSRLTVL.

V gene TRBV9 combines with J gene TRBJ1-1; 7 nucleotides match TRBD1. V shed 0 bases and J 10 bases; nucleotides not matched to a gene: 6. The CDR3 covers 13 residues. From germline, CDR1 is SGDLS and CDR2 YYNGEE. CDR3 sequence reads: CASSVVQGGRAFF. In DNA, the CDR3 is TGTGCCAGCAGCGTAGTTCAGGGGGGAAGAGCTTTCTTT.

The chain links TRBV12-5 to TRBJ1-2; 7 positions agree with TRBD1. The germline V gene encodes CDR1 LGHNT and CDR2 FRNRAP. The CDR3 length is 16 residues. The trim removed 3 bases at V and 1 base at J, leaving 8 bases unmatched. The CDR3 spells CASGLTTGFINYGYTF. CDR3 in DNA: TGTGCTAGTGGTTTAACGACAGGGTTTATTAACTATGGCTACACCTTC. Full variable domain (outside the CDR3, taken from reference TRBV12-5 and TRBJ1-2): DARVTQTPRHKVTEMGQEVTMRCQPILGHNTVFWYRQTMMQGLELLAYFRNRAPLDDSGMPKDRFSAEMPDATLATLKIQPSEPRDSAVYFCASGLTTGFINYGYTFGSGTRLTVV.

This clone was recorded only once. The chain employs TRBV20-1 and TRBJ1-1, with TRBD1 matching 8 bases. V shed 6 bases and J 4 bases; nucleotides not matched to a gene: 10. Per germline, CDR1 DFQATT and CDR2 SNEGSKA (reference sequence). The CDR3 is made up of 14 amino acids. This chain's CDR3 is CSASQGAWSTEAFF. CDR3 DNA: TGCAGTGCGAGTCAGGGGGCATGGAGCACTGAAGCTTTCTTT.

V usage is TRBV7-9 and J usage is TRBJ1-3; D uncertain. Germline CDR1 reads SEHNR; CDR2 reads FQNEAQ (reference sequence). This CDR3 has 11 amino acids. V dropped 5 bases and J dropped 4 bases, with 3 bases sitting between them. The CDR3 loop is CASSPGNTIYF. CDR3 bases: TGTGCCAGCAGCCCGGGAAACACCATATATTTT. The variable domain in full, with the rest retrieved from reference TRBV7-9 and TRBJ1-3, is DTGVSQNPRHKITKRGQNVTFRCDPISEHNRLYWYRQTLGQGPEFLTYFQNEAQLEKSRLLSDRFSAERPKGSFSTLEIQRTEQGDSAMYLCASSPGNTIYFGEGSWLTVV.

This chain's CDR3 is CASSFNREGLNNEQFF. The CDR3 DNA sequence: TGCGCCAGCAGTTTCAACCGGGAGGGCCTGAACAATGAGCAGTTCTTC. This rearrangement joins TRBV5-1 to TRBJ2-1; 8 nucleotides line up with TRBD2. Germline loops: CDR1 SGHRS, CDR2 YFSETQ. This CDR3 spans 16 amino acids. The trim removed 5 bases at V and 5 bases at J, leaving 12 bases unmatched. Full variable domain (remainder filled in from reference TRBV5-1 and TRBJ2-1): KAGVTQTPRYLIKTRGQQVTLSCSPISGHRSVSWYQQTPGQGLQFLFEYFSETQRNKGNFPGRFSGRQFSNSRSEMNVSTLELGDSALYLCASSFNREGLNNEQFFGPGTRLTVL.

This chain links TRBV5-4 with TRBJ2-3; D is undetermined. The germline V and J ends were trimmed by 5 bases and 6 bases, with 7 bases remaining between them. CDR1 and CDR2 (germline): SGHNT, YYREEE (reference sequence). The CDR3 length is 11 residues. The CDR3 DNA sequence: TGTGCCAGCAGGACTGGCGATACGCAGTATTTT. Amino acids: CASRTGDTQYF. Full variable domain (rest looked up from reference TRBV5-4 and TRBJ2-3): ETGVTQSPTHLIKTRGQQVTLRCSSQSGHNTVSWYQQALGQGPQFIFQYYREEENGRGNFPPRFSGLQFPNYSSELNVNALELDDSALYLCASRTGDTQYFGPGTRLTVL.

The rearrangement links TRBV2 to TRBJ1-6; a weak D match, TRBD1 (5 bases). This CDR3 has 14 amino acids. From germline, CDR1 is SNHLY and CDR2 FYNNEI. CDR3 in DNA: TGTGTCCCCAGGGATAAGACAGTTAATTCACCCCTCCACTTT. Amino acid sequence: CVPRDKTVNSPLHF.

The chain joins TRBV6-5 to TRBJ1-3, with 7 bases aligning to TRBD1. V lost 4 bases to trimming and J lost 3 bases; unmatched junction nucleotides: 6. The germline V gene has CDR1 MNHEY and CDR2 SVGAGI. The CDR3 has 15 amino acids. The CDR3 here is CASSLGQVVGNTIYF. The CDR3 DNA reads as TGTGCCAGCAGTTTAGGACAGGTCGTTGGAAACACCATATATTTT.

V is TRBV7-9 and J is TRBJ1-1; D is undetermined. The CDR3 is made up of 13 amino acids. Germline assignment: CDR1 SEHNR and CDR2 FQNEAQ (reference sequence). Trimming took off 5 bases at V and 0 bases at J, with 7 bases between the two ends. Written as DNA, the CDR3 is TGTGCCAGCAGCGGCAGGATGAACACTGAAGCTTTCTTT. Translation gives CASSGRMNTEAFF.

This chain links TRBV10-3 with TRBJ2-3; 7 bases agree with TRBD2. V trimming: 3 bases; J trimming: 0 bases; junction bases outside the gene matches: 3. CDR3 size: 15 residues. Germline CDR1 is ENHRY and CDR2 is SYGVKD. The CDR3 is CAISDPGGSTDTQYF. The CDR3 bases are TGTGCCATCAGTGACCCCGGGGGGAGCACAGATACGCAGTATTTT.

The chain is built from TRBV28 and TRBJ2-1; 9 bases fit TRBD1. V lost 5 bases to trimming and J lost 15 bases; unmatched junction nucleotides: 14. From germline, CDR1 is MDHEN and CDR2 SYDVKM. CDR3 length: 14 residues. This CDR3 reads CASSPGQGKGVRFF. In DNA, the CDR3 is TGTGCCAGCAGTCCAGGACAGGGGAAGGGTGTTCGGTTCTTC.

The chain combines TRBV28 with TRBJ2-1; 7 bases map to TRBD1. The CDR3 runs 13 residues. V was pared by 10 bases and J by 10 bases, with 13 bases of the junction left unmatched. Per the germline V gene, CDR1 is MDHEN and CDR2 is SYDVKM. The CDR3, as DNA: TGTGCCACCACATTACCCAGGGGGAGAGAGCAGTTCTTC. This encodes CATTLPRGREQFF.

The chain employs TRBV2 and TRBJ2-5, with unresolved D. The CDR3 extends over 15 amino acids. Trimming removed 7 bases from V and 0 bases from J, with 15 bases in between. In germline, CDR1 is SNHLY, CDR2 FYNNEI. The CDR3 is CASKSRWQYQETQYF. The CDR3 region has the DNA TGTGCCAGCAAGAGCAGGTGGCAGTACCAAGAGACCCAGTACTTC.

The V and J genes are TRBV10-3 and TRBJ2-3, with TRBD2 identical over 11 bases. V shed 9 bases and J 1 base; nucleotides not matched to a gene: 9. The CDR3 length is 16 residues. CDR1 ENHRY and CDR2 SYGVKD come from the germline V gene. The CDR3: CAIRLAGLRGTDTQYF. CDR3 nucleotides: TGTGCCATTAGACTAGCGGGATTGAGGGGCACAGATACGCAGTATTTT.

The CDR3 DNA follows: TGCAGCTACAGGGAACCCAATCAGCCCCAGCATTTT. It encodes CSYREPNQPQHF. V usage is TRBV29-1 and J usage is TRBJ1-5; possible D gene TRBD1, 6 bases. V was shortened by 8 bases and J by 3 bases, with 11 bases between the two germline ends. Germline lookup yields CDR1 SQVTM and CDR2 ANQGSEA. The CDR3 spans 12 residues. Using reference TRBV29-1 and TRBJ1-5 for the parts outside the CDR3, the full variable domain is SAVISQKPSRDICQRGTSLTIQCQVDSQVTMMFWYRQQPGQSLTLIATANQGSEATYESGFVIDKFPISRPNLTFSTLTVSNMSPEDSSIYLCSYREPNQPQHFGDGTRLSIL.

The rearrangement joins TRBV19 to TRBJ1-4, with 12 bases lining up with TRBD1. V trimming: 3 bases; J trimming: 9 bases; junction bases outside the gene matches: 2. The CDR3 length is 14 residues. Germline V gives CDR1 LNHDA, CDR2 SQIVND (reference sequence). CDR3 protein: CASSIRDRGQKLFF. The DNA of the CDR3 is TGTGCCAGTAGTATTCGGGACAGGGGGCAAAAACTGTTTTTT.